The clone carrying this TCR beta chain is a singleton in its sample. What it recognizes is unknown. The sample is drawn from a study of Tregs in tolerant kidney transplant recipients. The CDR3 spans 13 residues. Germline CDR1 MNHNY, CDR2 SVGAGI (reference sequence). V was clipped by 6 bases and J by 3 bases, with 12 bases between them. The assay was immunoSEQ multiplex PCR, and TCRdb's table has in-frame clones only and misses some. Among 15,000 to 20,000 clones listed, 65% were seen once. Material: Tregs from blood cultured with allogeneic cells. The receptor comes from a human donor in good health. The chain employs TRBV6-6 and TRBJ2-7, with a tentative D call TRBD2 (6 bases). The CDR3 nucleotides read TGTGCCAGCAGCCCCGGGACTCTCTACGAGCAGTACTTC. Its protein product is CASSPGTLYEQYF.